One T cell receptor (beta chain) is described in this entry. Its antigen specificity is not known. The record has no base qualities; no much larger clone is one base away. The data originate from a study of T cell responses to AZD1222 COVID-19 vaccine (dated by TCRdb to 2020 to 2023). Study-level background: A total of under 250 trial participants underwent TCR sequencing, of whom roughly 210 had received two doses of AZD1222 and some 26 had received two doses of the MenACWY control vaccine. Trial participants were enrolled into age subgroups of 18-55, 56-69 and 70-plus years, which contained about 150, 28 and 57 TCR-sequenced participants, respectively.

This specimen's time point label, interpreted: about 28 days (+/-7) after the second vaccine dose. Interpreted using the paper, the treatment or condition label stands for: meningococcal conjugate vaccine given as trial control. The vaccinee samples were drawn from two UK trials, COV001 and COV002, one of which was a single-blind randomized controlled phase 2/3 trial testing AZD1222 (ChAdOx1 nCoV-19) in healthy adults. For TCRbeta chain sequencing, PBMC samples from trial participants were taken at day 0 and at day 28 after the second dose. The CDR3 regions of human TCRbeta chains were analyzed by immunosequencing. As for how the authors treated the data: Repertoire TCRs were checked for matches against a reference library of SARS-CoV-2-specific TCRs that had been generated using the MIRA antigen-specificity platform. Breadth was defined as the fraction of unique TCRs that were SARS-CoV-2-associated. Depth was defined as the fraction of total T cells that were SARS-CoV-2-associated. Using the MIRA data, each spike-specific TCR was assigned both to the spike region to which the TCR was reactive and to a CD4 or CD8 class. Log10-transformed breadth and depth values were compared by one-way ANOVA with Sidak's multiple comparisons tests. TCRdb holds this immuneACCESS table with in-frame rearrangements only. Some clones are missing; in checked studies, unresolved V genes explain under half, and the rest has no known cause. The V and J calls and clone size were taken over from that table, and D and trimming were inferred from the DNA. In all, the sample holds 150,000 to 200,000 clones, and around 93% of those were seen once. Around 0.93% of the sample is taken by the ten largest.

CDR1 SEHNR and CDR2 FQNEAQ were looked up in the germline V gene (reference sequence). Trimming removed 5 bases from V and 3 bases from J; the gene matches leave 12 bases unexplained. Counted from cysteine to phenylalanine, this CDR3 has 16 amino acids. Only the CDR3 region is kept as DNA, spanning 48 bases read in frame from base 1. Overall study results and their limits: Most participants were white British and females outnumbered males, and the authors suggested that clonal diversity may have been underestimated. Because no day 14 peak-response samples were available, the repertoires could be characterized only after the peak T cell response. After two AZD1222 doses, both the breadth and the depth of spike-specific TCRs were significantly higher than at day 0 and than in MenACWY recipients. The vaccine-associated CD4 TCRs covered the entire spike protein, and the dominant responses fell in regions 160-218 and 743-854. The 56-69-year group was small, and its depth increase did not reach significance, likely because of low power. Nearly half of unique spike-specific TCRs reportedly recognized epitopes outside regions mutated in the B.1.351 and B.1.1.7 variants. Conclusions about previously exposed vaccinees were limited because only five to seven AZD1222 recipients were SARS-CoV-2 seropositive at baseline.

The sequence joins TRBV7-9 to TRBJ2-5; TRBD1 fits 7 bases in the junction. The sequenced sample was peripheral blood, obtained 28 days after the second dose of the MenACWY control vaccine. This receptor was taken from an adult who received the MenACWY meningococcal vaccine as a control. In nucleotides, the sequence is TGTGCCAGCAGCGCCCGGCCGGACAGGACCAAAGAGACCCAGTACTTC. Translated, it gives CASSARPDRTKETQYF.